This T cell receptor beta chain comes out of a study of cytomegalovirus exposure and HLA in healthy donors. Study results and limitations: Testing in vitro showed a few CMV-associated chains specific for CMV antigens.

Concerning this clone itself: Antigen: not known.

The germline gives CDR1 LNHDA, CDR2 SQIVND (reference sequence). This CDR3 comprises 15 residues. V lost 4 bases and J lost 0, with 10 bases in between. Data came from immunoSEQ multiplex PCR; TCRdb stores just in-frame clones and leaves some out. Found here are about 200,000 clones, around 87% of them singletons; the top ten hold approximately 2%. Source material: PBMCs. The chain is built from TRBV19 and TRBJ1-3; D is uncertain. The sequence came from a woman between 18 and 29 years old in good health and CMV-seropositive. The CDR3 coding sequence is TGTGCCAGTAGTAATCCGGTGAACTCTGGAAACACCATATATTTT. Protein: CASSNPVNSGNTIYF.